Listed below are T cell receptor beta chains from one sample, sequenced in a study of blood T cell repertoires in COVID-19. This table comes from immunoSEQ multiplex PCR, and its TCRdb copy is limited to in-frame clones, with some not included. Of 140,000 to 150,000 clones listed, 80% to 90% are singletons. The sequencing sample was made of peripheral blood. The receptors derive from an older woman with COVID-19, enrolled during active disease. Each CDR3 is given with its conserved first and last residue.

TRBV30	TRBJ2-5	CAWTGGTETQYF
TRBV30	TRBJ1-1	CAWRSHDRNTEAFF
TRBV18	TRBJ2-1	CASSPSGTPYNEQFF
TRBV3-1/TRBV3-2	TRBJ1-6	CASRGLLNSPLHF
TRBV18	TRBJ2-5	CASSLFGSGHQETQYF
TRBV9	TRBJ1-1	CASSVDRNTEAFF
TRBV28	TRBJ2-6	CASSFGQGTSGANVLTF
TRBV6-4	TRBJ2-2	CASSERGGSIGELFF
TRBV18	TRBJ2-7	CASSPSGGSGSSYEQYF
TRBV18	TRBJ2-6	CASSRLTSGYTGLSGANVLTF
TRBV3-1/TRBV3-2	TRBJ1-1	CASSPGGGEAFF
TRBV6-2/TRBV6-3	TRBJ2-2	CASTPEGSRTGELFF
TRBV10-1	TRBJ2-1	CASSTGLAGTYNEQFF
TRBV5-1	TRBJ1-2	CASSSGTGSYTF